Each of the 5 T cell receptor beta chains below was sequenced from the same sample in a study of cytotoxic CD8 clonotypes in ibrutinib-treated CLL (TCRdb year 2021). Libraries were constructed by the immunoSEQ multiplex PCR assay. As stored in TCRdb, this immuneACCESS dataset retains in-frame rearrangements with V and J assigned. A fraction of the clones does not appear; measured against another copy, unresolved V genes explain less than half of the discrepancy, and the remainder lacks a known reason. For this sample the table gives 130,000 to 150,000 clones, of which about 80% were detected only once. Of the sample, more than 10% falls within the top ten clones. Interpreted using the paper, the time point label stands for: about twelve months on ibrutinib. The input for sequencing was PBMCs, taken after 12 months of ibrutinib treatment. Every receptor here comes from a human donor with chronic lymphocytic leukemia.

V usage is TRBV7-8 and J usage is TRBJ2-2, with 7 bases identical to TRBD2. From germline, CDR1 is SGHVS and CDR2 FQNEAQ. The CDR3 totals 15 residues. Germline trimming cut 2 bases from V and 6 bases from J; bases unmatched to any gene: 6. This chain's CDR3 is CASSLWAGVAGELFF. CDR3 nucleotide sequence: TGTGCCAGCAGCTTATGGGCGGGAGTAGCCGGGGAGCTGTTTTTT.

This clone was seen a single time. The chain recombines TRBV7-8 with TRBJ1-1; the D is unclear. Trimming cost V 5 bases and J 2 bases, with 6 bases left between them. This CDR3 has 12 amino acids. CDR1 and CDR2 (germline): SGHVS, FQNEAQ. CDR3 in amino acids: CASSQPNTEAFF. The CDR3, as DNA: TGTGCCAGCAGCCAGCCAAACACTGAAGCTTTCTTT.

The V and J genes are TRBV11-2 and TRBJ2-3; 8 positions match TRBD2. V dropped 1 base and J dropped 7; count of bases not matched to a gene: 13. Germline assignment: CDR1 SGHAT and CDR2 FQNNGV. The CDR3 consists of 17 residues. CDR3 residues: CASSLGGPSGGRYTQYF. CDR3 DNA: TGTGCCAGCAGCTTAGGAGGGCCCTCAGGCGGGAGGTATACGCAGTATTTT.

This chain connects TRBV7-2 to TRBJ2-5; either TRBD1 or TRBD2 may fit D (5 bases each). The V gene lost 5 bases and the J gene lost 0 bases, with 10 bases spanning the gap. This CDR3 is 14 amino acids long. The germline V gene has CDR1 SGHTA and CDR2 FQGNSA. The CDR3 here is CASSTGRHQETQYF. The CDR3 DNA follows: TGTGCCAGCAGCACGGGACGGCACCAAGAGACCCAGTACTTC.

In its sample, this clone was seen once. The J gene is TRBJ2-2, the V gene TRBV5-4; D possibly corresponds to TRBD2 (6 bases). The CDR3 extends over 15 amino acids. The ends were cut back, 7 bases at V and 2 bases at J, with 15 bases in the middle. Germline CDR1 and CDR2: SGHNT and YYREEE (reference sequence). The CDR3 spells CASFPREPNTGELFF. The CDR3 DNA is TGTGCCAGCTTCCCGCGGGAACCAAACACCGGGGAGCTGTTTTTT.